Sequencing of this T cell receptor (beta chain) was carried out in a study of T cell responses to AZD1222 COVID-19 vaccine. General study findings and limits: At 160-218 and 743-854, vaccine-associated CD4 TCRs were dominant, and they spanned spike.

On this clone itself: The antigen is unknown.

The method was immunoSEQ multiplex PCR; TCRdb's version includes in-frame clones alone and lacks a portion of them. Here the sample spans approximately 67,000 clones, roughly 80% being singletons. The CDR3 extends over 14 amino acids. CDR1 and CDR2 (germline): SGHDT, YYEEEE. V gave up 4 bases and J gave up 5 bases, with 15 bases separating them. The TCR comes from an adult who received the AZD1222 COVID-19 vaccine. The chain employs TRBV5-6 and TRBJ1-1; D gene uncertain. Sequencing was performed on peripheral blood, taken 28 days after the second AZD1222 dose. This CDR3 is CASSPSPRETEAFF. Here the CDR3 DNA reads TGTGCCAGCAGCCCCAGCCCTCGGGAAACTGAAGCTTTCTTT. Together with reference TRBV5-6 and TRBJ1-1, the CDR3 gives the full variable domain: DAGVTQSPTHLIKTRGQQVTLRCSPKSGHDTVSWYQQALGQGPQFIFQYYEEEERQRGNFPDRFSGHQFPNYSSELNVNALLLGDSALYLCASSPSPRETEAFFGQGTRLTVV.